This T cell receptor beta chain was captured in a study of cytotoxic CD8 clonotypes in ibrutinib-treated CLL. Overall study context: Partial response occurred in some 25 patients and complete response in 2; at median roughly 72 months, roughly 14 remained remitted and around 12 progressed. On average, each sample had roughly 250,000 productive templates and approximately 89,000 productive rearrangements.

V lost 6 bases, J lost 7 bases, and 15 bases stayed unmatched. The V gene's germline CDR1 is SGHRS and CDR2 YFSETQ. CDR3 length: 17 residues. Target depth was 1 in 200,000 to 1 in 1 million T cells, about 10x per clonotype. The protocol was immunoSEQ multiplex PCR, while the TCRdb copy is restricted to in-frame clones and leaves out a portion. The sample lists approximately 120,000 clones; around 84% were seen once. PBMCs were cryopreserved, and approximately 2 micrograms of genomic DNA from them went into TCR beta libraries. This clone occurred once. The TCR was taken from a human donor with chronic lymphocytic leukemia. The specimen comprised PBMCs, sampled after 24 months of ibrutinib treatment. V usage is TRBV5-1 and J usage is TRBJ1-6, with TRBD1 matching over 8 bases. CDR3 DNA sequence: TGCGCCAGCAACTTAGGGACAGGCCAAGTCGGGAATTCACCCCTCCACTTT. Protein product: CASNLGTGQVGNSPLHF.